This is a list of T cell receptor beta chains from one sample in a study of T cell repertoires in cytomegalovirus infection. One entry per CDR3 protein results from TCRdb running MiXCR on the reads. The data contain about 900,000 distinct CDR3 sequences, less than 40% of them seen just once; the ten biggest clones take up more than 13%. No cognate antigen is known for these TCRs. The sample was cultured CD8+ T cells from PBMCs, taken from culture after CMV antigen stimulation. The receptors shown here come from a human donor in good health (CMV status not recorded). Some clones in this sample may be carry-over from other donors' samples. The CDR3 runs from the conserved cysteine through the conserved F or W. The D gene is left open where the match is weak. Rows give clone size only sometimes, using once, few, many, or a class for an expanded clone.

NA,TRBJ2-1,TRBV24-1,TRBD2,TGTGCCACCAGTGACACCGGACTAGCGGGGAGCTCCTACAATGAGCAGTTCTTC,CATSDTGLAGSSYNEQFF
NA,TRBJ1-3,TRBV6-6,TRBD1,TGTGCCAGCAGTAAAAGCCGGGACAGGGGGCCTGGAAACACCATATATTTT,CASSKSRDRGPGNTIYF
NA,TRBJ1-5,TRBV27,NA,TGTGCCTTCCAGCCGAGGAGCAATCAGCCCCAGCATTTT,CAFQPRSNQPQHF
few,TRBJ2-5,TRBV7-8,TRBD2,TGTGCCAGCCACCTAGCGGGGGGGCAAGAGACCCAGTACTTC,CASHLAGGQETQYF
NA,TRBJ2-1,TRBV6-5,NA,TGTGCCAGCAGTTACTCGAAATGGGGCAATGAGCAGTTCTTC,CASSYSKWGNEQFF
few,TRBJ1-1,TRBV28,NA,TGTGCCAGCAGTTTATTTCCGTCTGAAGCTTTCTTT,CASSLFPSEAFF
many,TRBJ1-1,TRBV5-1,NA,TGTGCCAGCAGCCTACGAACGGGGTTGAACACTGAAGCTTTCTTT,CASSLRTGLNTEAFF
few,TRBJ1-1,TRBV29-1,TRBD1,TGCAGCGTTGAAAACAGGGGGCGGGAAGCTTTCTTT,CSVENRGREAFF
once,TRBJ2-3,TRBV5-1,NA,TGCGCCAGCAGCTTCCGGGCCGTGACAGATACGCAGTATTTT,CASSFRAVTDTQYF
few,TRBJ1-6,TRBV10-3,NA,TGTGCCATCGGGAGGGACCAGGGGAATTCACCCCTCCACTTT,CAIGRDQGNSPLHF
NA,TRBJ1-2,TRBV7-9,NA,TGTGCCACCCTAACTCGATGGAGGGAAGTCTATGGCTACACCTTC,CATLTRWREVYGYTF
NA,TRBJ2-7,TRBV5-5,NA,TGTGCCAGCAGCTTGGACCCTATCTACGAGCAGTACTTC,CASSLDPIYEQYF
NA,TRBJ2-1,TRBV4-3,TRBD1,TGCGCCAGCAGCCAAGATGGGCAGGGGGTCAATGAGCAGTTCTTC,CASSQDGQGVNEQFF
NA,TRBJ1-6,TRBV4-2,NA,TGTGCCAGCAGTCCCAAAGGATCTGTCCAAAGTACTTCACCCCTCCACTTT,CASSPKGSVQSTSPLHF
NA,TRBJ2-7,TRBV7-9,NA,TGTGCCAGCAGCGCTCGGGACGATGCAACCCACGAGCAGTACTTC,CASSARDDATHEQYF
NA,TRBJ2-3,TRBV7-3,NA,TGTGCCAGCAGCTTAGACGGGGGGCGAGATACGCAGTATTTT,CASSLDGGRDTQYF
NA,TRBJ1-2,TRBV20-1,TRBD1,TGCAGTGCTAGAGATCCGGGACAGGGGGTTGAGGGCTACACCTTC,CSARDPGQGVEGYTF
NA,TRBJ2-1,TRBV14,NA,TGTGCCAGTAGCCAAGATCCGCGGAGCTCCTACAATGAGCAGTTCTTC,CASSQDPRSSYNEQFF
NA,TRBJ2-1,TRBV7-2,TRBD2,TGTGCCAGCAGCCTATATGGAAGCGGGGGGATGAACAATGAGCAGTTCTTC,CASSLYGSGGMNNEQFF
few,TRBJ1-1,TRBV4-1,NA,TGCGCCAGCAGCCAAGAGGACGGTGGCACTGAAGCTTTCTTT,CASSQEDGGTEAFF
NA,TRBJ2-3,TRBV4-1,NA,TGCGCCAGCAGCCCCGAAGGGAGTGCAGGAGATACGCAGTATTTT,CASSPEGSAGDTQYF
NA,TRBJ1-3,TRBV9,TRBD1,TGTGCCAGCAGCGCCGACAGGGGAACCTCTGGAAACACCATATATTTT,CASSADRGTSGNTIYF
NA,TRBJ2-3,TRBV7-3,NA,TGTGCCAGCAGCCCCGCGGGACTGCGCACAGATACGCAGTATTTT,CASSPAGLRTDTQYF
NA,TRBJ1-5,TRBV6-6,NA,TGTGCCAGCAGTTATCCTGGCAGGAGTCAGCCCCAGCATTTT,CASSYPGRSQPQHF
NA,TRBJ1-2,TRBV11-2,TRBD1,TGTGCCAGCAGTGGGTACAGGGGACAGGACGTGTATGGCTACACCTTC,CASSGYRGQDVYGYTF
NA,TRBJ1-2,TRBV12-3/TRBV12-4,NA,TGTGCCAGCAGTTTTTGGCCAGACCAAGAGGGACTTTATGGCTACACCTTC,CASSFWPDQEGLYGYTF
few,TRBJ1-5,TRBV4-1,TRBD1,TGCGCCAGCAGCCACGAGCCGGGACAGGGGGTTTGGAATCAGCCCCAGCATTTT,CASSHEPGQGVWNQPQHF
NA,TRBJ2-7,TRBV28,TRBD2,TGTGCCAGCAGTTTTGGGACTAGCGGGGGGTCCACCTACGAGCAGTACTTC,CASSFGTSGGSTYEQYF
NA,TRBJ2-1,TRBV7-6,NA,TGTGCCAGCAGCGCCCGCGGTGAGCAGTTCTTC,CASSARGEQFF
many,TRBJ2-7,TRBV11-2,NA,TGTGCCAGCAGCTTAGGATGGTTTGCGGCGGTCGAGCAGTACTTC,CASSLGWFAAVEQYF
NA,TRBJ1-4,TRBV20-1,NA,TGCAGTGCTAGAGGGGGTACAGGCCTCGGGGCAACTAATGAAAAACTGTTTTTT,CSARGGTGLGATNEKLFF
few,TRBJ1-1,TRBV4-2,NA,TGTGCCAGCAGCCCTCCGGGGGGACCACAGAGTTTGACCGCTGAAGCTTTCTTT,CASSPPGGPQSLTAEAFF
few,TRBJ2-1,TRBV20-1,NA,TGCAGTGCTAGTTGGGCGGGGGCCCAAGACGATGAGCAGTTCTTC,CSASWAGAQDDEQFF
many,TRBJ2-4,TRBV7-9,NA,TGTGCCAGCAGCGAACCGGGACATTTAGCCAAAAACATTCAGTACTTC,CASSEPGHLAKNIQYF
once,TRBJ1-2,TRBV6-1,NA,TGTGCCAGCACCAAACCGGGGGTTTTAAATGGCTACACCTTC,CASTKPGVLNGYTF
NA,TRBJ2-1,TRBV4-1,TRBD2,TGCGCCAGCAGCCACGTTAGCGGGGGCGACTACAATGAGCAGTTCTTC,CASSHVSGGDYNEQFF
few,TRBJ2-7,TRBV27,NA,TGTGCCAGCAGTAAATTAGACACCCCCTACGAGCAGTACTTC,CASSKLDTPYEQYF
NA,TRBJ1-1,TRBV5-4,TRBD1,TGTGCCAGCAGCCCGCAGGGGGAGGACACTGAAGCTTTCTTT,CASSPQGEDTEAFF
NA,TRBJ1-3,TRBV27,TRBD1,TGTGCCAGCAGTCCCATCCCCCCGGGACAGGGGGAAAACACCATATATTTT,CASSPIPPGQGENTIYF
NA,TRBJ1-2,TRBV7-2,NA,TGTGCCAGCAGCTTAACTGTCCTCGAGACAGAGTTTAACTATGGCTACACCTTC,CASSLTVLETEFNYGYTF
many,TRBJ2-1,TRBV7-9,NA,TGTGCCAGCACTCCCGGCGGCAGCTCCTACAATGAGCAGTTCTTC,CASTPGGSSYNEQFF
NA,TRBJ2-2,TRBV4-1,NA,TGCGCCAGCAGCCAAGTGGAGTGGGACACCGGGGAGCTGTTTTTT,CASSQVEWDTGELFF
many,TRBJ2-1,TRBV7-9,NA,TGTGCCAGCGAAGGGGCACACTACAATGAGCAGTTCTTC,CASEGAHYNEQFF
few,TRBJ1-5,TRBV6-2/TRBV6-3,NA,TGTGCCAGCAGTTACGGAGGGGAGAGGGATCAGCCCCAGCATTTT,CASSYGGERDQPQHF
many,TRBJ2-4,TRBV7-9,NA,TGTGCCAGCAGCTCTATTCGCGGTACAGCCAAAAACATTCAGTACTTC,CASSSIRGTAKNIQYF
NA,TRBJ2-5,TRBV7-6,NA,TGTGCCAGCAGCTTAGATTCGAACTGGGACACAGAGACCCAGTACTTC,CASSLDSNWDTETQYF